This TCR beta chain originates from a study of T cell repertoires in cytomegalovirus infection. Overall study: Researchers turned to recently identified HLA-C-restricted CMV epitopes as well as well-studied HLA-B-restricted ones. Both a matching HLA type and CMV infection were indicated by public TCR beta signatures. Study-level points and caveats: HLA-C-restricted CMV clonotypes gave the most frequent clonotype in two of eight donors. The cumulative frequency of public TCR beta families identified carriers of CMV plus the relevant HLA.

V dropped 2 bases and J dropped 2 bases, with 15 bases sitting between them. The CDR3 is 16 residues long. A note on this clonotype: Its specificity is unknown.

From the reads, TCRdb called clonotypes with MiXCR, one entry per CDR3 protein. The repertoire holds about 830,000 distinct CDR3 sequences, less than 35% seen once, with around 12% in the top ten. The chain links TRBV12-3 or TRBV12-4 to TRBJ2-5, with D tentatively TRBD1 (5 bases). This receptor was taken from a human donor in good health (CMV status not recorded). Some clones in this sample may be carry-over from other donors' samples. The sample consisted of cultured CD8+ T cells from PBMCs, taken from culture after CMV antigen stimulation. The DNA for the CDR3 is TGTGCCAGCAGTTTAATAGCCGAAGGGGATCAAGAGACCCAGTACTTC. As protein: CASSLIAEGDQETQYF.